The source of this T cell receptor (beta chain) is a study of shared clonotypes between healthy human individuals. Germline V gives CDR1 MGHRA, CDR2 YSYEKL. Between the trimmed V and J ends, which lost 1 base and 2 bases, there was a span of 10 bases. This CDR3 spans 15 amino acids. Some clones are missing from TCRdb's copy, which holds only in-frame ones; the method was immunoSEQ multiplex PCR. The sample holds roughly 660,000 clones; around 90% are singletons and the top ten take about a third. The receptor comes from a man between 18 and 35 years old in good health. Some clones in this sample may be carry-over from other donors' samples. This rearrangement joins TRBV4-1 to TRBJ2-3, with D perhaps matching TRBD1 (5 bases). The sample taken for sequencing was memory CD8+ T cells from PBMCs. Subset specified: CD45RO+ cells pooled with CCR7-negative TemRA cells. CDR3 residues: CASSQVGVHTDTQYF. CDR3 coding DNA: TGCGCCAGCAGCCAAGTAGGGGTACACACAGATACGCAGTATTTT.